Detailed here is one TCR beta chain. Looked up from germline, CDR1 is LNHDA and CDR2 is SQIVND (reference sequence). The CDR3 sequence is 15 residues long. The V gene end was trimmed by 5 bases and the J gene end by 3 bases; junction bases not matched to a gene: 8. This specimen belongs to a study of T cell responses to AZD1222 COVID-19 vaccine. Assay: immunoSEQ multiplex PCR; the TCRdb copy retains only in-frame clones and omits some. The sample records roughly 110,000 clones, roughly 87% being singletons. This TCR derives from an adult who received the AZD1222 COVID-19 vaccine. The V call is TRBV19, the J call TRBJ2-7, with 9 bases aligning to TRBD1. The source material was peripheral blood, sampled 28 days after the second AZD1222 dose. Here the CDR3 reads CASSGPGTGLYEQYF. The CDR3, as DNA: TGTGCCAGTAGTGGACCCGGGACAGGGCTCTACGAGCAGTACTTC.